This TCR beta chain stems from a study of shared clonotypes between healthy human individuals. Overall study context: The people who gave samples were two women and a few men aged 18 to 49.

Study-level findings and limits: Represented diversity, genetic and exposure-history alike, was limited by few donors. Incompleteness in sorted-subset sequencing, despite large depth, was shown by rarefaction.

Sequencing used immunoSEQ multiplex PCR; TCRdb keeps in-frame clones, though not all of them. The data show some 1,600,000 clones, 95% to 99% seen once. Details on this clone: Its antigen is still unknown.

Trimming pared 2 bases from V and 3 bases from J, leaving 10 bases between. CDR1 is MNHEY and CDR2 is SMNVEV in the germline V gene (reference sequence). The CDR3 runs to 14 residues. Only Caucasian adults living in Nashville, Tennessee served as donors. The V gene is TRBV27, the J gene TRBJ1-1; a possible D gene is TRBD1 (5 bases). The material sequenced was naive CD4+ T cells sorted from blood. Described subset: CD45RA+ positively selected. The clonotype originates from a man under 40 in good health. The CDR3 DNA follows: TGTGCCAGCAGTTTACGAACCAGGGACACTGAAGCTTTCTTT. It is translated as CASSLRTRDTEAFF.